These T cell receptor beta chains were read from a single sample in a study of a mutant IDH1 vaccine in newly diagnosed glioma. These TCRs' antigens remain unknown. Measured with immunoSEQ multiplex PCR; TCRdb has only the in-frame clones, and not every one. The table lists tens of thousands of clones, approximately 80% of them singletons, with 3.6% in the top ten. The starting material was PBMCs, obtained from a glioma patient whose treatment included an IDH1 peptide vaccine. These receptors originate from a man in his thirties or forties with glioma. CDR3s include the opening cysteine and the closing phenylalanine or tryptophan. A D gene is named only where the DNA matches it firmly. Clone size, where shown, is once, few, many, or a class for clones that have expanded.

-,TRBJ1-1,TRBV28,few,CASSTRGNTEAFF,TGTGCCAGCAGTACCCGAGGGAACACTGAAGCTTTCTTT
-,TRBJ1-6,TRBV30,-,CAWRLGGSPLHF,TGTGCCTGGAGATTAGGAGGTTCACCCCTCCACTTT
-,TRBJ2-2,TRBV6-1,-,CASSEGISVTGELFF,TGTGCCAGCAGTGAAGGGATTAGCGTCACCGGGGAGCTGTTTTTT
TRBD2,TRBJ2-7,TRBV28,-,CASSGTSGTYEQYF,TGTGCCAGCAGCGGGACTAGCGGCACCTACGAGCAGTACTTC
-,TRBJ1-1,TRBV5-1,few,CASSLLGGMNTEAFF,TGCGCCAGCAGCTTGCTCGGGGGTATGAACACTGAAGCTTTCTTT
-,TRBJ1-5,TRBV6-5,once,CASKPGKWGPQHF,TGTGCCAGCAAGCCGGGAAAATGGGGGCCCCAGCATTTT
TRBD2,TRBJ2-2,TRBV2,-,CASSDTSVWGELFF,TGTGCCAGCAGTGATACTAGCGTCTGGGGGGAGCTGTTTTTT
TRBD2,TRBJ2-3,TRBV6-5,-,CASRPIAGSTDTQYF,TGTGCCAGCAGACCCATAGCGGGCAGCACAGATACGCAGTATTTT
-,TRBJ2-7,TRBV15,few,CATSLTSGEQYF,TGTGCCACCAGCCTAACTTCCGGCGAGCAGTACTTC
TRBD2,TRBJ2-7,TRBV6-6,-,CASSYAGGPRGEQYF,TGTGCCAGCAGTTACGCGGGAGGGCCAAGGGGGGAGCAGTACTTC
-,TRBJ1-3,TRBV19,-,CASTRGGSGNTIYF,TGTGCCAGCACCCGGGGCGGGTCTGGAAACACCATATATTTT
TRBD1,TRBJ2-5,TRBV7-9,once,CASSLATTGGFQETQYF,TGTGCCAGCAGCTTAGCGACTACAGGGGGTTTCCAAGAGACCCAGTACTTC
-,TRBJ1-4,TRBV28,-,CASSLYGEGEKLFF,TGTGCCAGCAGTTTGTACGGCGAGGGGGAAAAACTGTTTTTT
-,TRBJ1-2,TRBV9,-,CASSVGRSNYGYTF,TGTGCCAGCAGCGTAGGCAGGTCTAACTATGGCTACACCTTC
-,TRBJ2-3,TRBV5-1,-,CASSLAGGTASDTQYF,TGCGCCAGCAGCTTGGCCGGGGGAACAGCATCAGATACGCAGTATTTT
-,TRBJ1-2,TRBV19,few,CASSIGQDYGYTF,TGTGCCAGTAGTATAGGGCAGGACTATGGCTACACCTTC
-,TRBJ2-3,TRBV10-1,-,CASSEEGASTQYF,TGCGCCAGCAGTGAGGAAGGAGCGAGTACGCAGTATTTT
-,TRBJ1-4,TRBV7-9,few,CASSLETVGKLFF,TGTGCCAGCAGCTTAGAAACCGTCGGTAAACTGTTTTTT
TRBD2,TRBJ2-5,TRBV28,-,CAAGRGGQETQYF,TGTGCCGCCGGTCGGGGGGGACAAGAGACCCAGTACTTC
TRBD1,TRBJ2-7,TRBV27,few,CASSPGTGGYEQYF,TGTGCCAGCAGTCCCGGGACAGGGGGCTACGAGCAGTACTTC
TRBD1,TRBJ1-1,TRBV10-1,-,CASLDRGHEAFF,TGCGCCAGCCTTGACAGGGGGCATGAAGCTTTCTTT
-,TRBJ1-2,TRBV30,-,CAWNPTDRGGYTF,TGTGCCTGGAACCCTACGGACCGAGGTGGCTACACCTTC
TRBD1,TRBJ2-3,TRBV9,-,CASSVEGTGPNTDTQYF,TGTGCCAGCAGCGTAGAGGGGACAGGGCCCAACACAGATACGCAGTATTTT
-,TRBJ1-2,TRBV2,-,CASRVEGTGFYGYTF,TGTGCCAGCAGAGTTGAAGGAACAGGCTTCTATGGCTACACCTTC
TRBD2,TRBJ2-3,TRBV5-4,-,CASRYTAGVDTQYF,TGTGCCAGCAGATACACAGCGGGAGTTGATACGCAGTATTTT
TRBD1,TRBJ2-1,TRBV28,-,CASSLLGQGGYNEQFF,TGTGCCAGCAGTTTATTAGGACAGGGGGGTTACAATGAGCAGTTCTTC
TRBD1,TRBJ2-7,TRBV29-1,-,CSVEWAGGASREQYF,TGCAGCGTTGAATGGGCAGGGGGCGCAAGTCGGGAGCAGTACTTC
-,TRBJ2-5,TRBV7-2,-,CASSSYSYQETQYF,TGTGCCAGCAGCTCGTACTCGTACCAAGAGACCCAGTACTTC
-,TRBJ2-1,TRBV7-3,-,CASSLTSYNEQFF,TGTGCCAGCAGCTTAACTAGCTACAATGAGCAGTTCTTC
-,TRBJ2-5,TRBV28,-,CASSLDRTQETQYF,TGTGCCAGCAGTCTTGACAGGACCCAAGAGACCCAGTACTTC
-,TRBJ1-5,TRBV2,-,CASSSRQSYQPQHF,TGTGCCAGCAGCTCTAGACAGTCCTATCAGCCCCAGCATTTT
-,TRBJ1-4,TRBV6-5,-,CASSYRLYEKLFF,TGTGCCAGCAGTTACCGGTTGTATGAAAAACTGTTTTTT
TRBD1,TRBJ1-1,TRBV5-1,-,CASRFSGQGDTEAFF,TGCGCCAGCAGATTTTCCGGACAGGGCGACACTGAAGCTTTCTTT
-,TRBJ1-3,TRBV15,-,CATSEREEPSSGNTIYF,TGTGCCACCAGCGAGAGGGAGGAGCCGAGCTCTGGAAACACCATATATTTT
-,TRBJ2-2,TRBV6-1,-,CASSEEVSAYGELFF,TGTGCCAGCAGTGAGGAGGTTAGCGCTTACGGGGAGCTGTTTTTT
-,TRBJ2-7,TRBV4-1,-,CASSQDHGRGLYEQYF,TGCGCCAGCAGCCAAGATCACGGGCGCGGGCTCTACGAGCAGTACTTC
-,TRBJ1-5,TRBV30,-,CALSRDLREPQHF,TGTGCCTTGAGCAGAGACCTAAGGGAGCCCCAGCATTTT
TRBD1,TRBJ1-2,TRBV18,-,CASSPATDRDGGYTF,TGTGCCAGCTCACCGGCCACAGACAGGGATGGTGGCTACACCTTC
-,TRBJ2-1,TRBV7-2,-,CASSFPDRNNEQFF,TGTGCCAGCAGCTTTCCCGACAGGAACAATGAGCAGTTCTTC
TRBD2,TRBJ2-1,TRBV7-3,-,CASSPQAGGPYNEQFF,TGTGCCAGCAGTCCTCAAGCGGGAGGGCCCTACAATGAGCAGTTCTTC
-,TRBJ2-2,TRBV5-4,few,CASTPSDREAGELFF,TGTGCCAGCACCCCCTCCGACAGGGAGGCCGGGGAGCTGTTTTTT
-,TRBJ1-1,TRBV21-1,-,CASSKGGYTEAFF,TGTGCCAGCAGCAAAGGGGGGTACACTGAAGCTTTCTTT
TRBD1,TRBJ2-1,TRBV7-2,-,CASSLSDRGTYNEQFF,TGTGCCAGCAGCTTGTCAGACAGGGGCACTTACAATGAGCAGTTCTTC
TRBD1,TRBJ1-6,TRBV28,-,CASSPLDRENSPLHF,TGTGCCAGCAGTCCGCTGGACAGGGAGAATTCACCCCTCCACTTT
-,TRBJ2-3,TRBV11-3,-,CASSGGTSTDTQYF,TGTGCCAGCAGCGGGGGAACTAGCACAGATACGCAGTATTTT
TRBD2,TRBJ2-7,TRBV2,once,CASRGGTSGAGYYEQYF,TGTGCCAGCAGGGGGGGGACTAGCGGGGCCGGATACTACGAGCAGTACTTC
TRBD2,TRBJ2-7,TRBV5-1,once,CASSYGTSGISYEQYF,TGCGCCAGCAGCTATGGGACTAGCGGAATCTCCTACGAGCAGTACTTC
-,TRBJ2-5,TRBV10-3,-,CAIRKLGTDGFYF,TGTGCCATCAGGAAACTGGGGACCGACGGGTTCTACTTC
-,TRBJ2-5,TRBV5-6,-,CASSLGKFEYF,TGTGCCAGCAGCTTAGGCAAGTTCGAGTACTTC
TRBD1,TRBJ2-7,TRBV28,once,CATELTGGTTYEQYF,TGTGCCACCGAGTTGACAGGGGGAACAACCTACGAGCAGTACTTC
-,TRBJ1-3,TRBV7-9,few,CASSLEPLDTIYF,TGTGCCAGCAGCTTAGAACCTTTGGACACCATATATTTT
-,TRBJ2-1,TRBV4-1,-,CASSRGGLPTYNEQFF,TGCGCCAGCAGCCGAGGGGGACTACCGACTTACAATGAGCAGTTCTTC
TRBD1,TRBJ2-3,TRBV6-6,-,CASSPRQGHVGEYF,TGTGCCAGCAGCCCTCGACAGGGGCATGTAGGAGAGTATTTT
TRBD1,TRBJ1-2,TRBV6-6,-,CASSYSTGETYGYTF,TGTGCCAGCAGTTACTCAACAGGGGAAACCTATGGCTACACCTTC
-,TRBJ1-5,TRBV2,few,CASSSYSNQPQHF,TGTGCCAGCAGTAGTTATAGCAATCAGCCCCAGCATTTT